This passage covers 6 T cell receptor beta chains from one sample sequenced in a study of CDR3 diversity in severe acne. TCRdb re-called the PCR reads through MiXCR, storing one row per CDR3 protein. In the table there are more than 85,000 distinct CDR3 sequences, about 49% of which are singletons. Sequencing was carried out using blood. All receptors derive from a male donor with severe acne vulgaris.

V usage is TRBV29-1 and J usage is TRBJ1-1, with a possible D match to TRBD1 (6 bases). Germline V gene data show CDR1 as SQVTM and CDR2 as ANQGSEA. This CDR3 spans 14 amino acids. Deletions cut 6 bases from V and 1 base from J, with 15 bases between. The CDR3 sequence: CSVAPRTANTEAFF. Here the CDR3 DNA reads TGCAGCGTCGCTCCGAGGACAGCGAACACTGAAGCTTTCTTT.

To note about this clonotype: A much larger clone lies one base from this, so it may be a read error. This chain joins TRBV4-3 and TRBJ2-7; D might be TRBD1 or TRBD2, each matching 5 bases. V lost 1 base and J 2 bases, leaving 12 bases between the germline ends. Germline loops: CDR1 LGHNA, CDR2 YSLEER. The CDR3 runs to 15 residues. The CDR3 coding sequence is TGCGCCAGCAGCCAAGGGGGACGGAATACCTACGAGCAGTACTTC. It yields the protein CASSQGGRNTYEQYF.

About this clonotype itself: Possible read error: a much larger clone is one base away. The rearrangement joins TRBV7-2 to TRBJ2-2, with D perhaps TRBD1 (5 bases). V gave up 8 bases and J gave up 6 bases, with 16 bases separating them. The germline V gene has CDR1 SGHTA and CDR2 FQGNSA. The length of the CDR3 is 14 residues. The CDR3 reads CASGYQPQAGELFF. As DNA, the CDR3 is TGTGCCAGCGGCTACCAACCACAGGCCGGGGAGCTGTTTTTT.

The V and J genes are TRBV11-1 and TRBJ1-6; D not certain. The V end was cut by 2 bases, the J end by 9 bases, with 11 bases between. The CDR3 sequence is 14 residues long. Germline V CDR1 and CDR2: SGHAT, FQDESV (reference sequence). CDR3 bases: TGTGCCAGCAGCTTAAGGATGGTTGGTTCACCCCTCCACTTT. Its translation: CASSLRMVGSPLHF.

The chain links TRBV20-1 to TRBJ2-2; perhaps TRBD2 as D (5 bases). V lost 4 bases and J 5 bases, leaving 17 bases between the germline ends. Germline V CDR1 and CDR2: DFQATT, SNEGSKA (reference sequence). The CDR3 runs 15 residues. CDR3 region: CSATSTGMGTGELFF. The CDR3 DNA follows: TGCAGTGCTACCTCGACGGGGATGGGGACCGGGGAGCTGTTTTTT.

J is TRBJ1-2 and V is TRBV6-2 or TRBV6-3; TRBD1 might be the D (5 bases). Trimming left V 2 bases short and J 0 bases short, with 7 bases between. The CDR3 loop spans 14 amino acids. The germline gives CDR1 MNHEY, CDR2 SVGEGT. The CDR3, as DNA: TGTGCCAGCAGTTACGGGGGTCCTAACTATGGCTACACCTTC. Encoded protein: CASSYGGPNYGYTF.